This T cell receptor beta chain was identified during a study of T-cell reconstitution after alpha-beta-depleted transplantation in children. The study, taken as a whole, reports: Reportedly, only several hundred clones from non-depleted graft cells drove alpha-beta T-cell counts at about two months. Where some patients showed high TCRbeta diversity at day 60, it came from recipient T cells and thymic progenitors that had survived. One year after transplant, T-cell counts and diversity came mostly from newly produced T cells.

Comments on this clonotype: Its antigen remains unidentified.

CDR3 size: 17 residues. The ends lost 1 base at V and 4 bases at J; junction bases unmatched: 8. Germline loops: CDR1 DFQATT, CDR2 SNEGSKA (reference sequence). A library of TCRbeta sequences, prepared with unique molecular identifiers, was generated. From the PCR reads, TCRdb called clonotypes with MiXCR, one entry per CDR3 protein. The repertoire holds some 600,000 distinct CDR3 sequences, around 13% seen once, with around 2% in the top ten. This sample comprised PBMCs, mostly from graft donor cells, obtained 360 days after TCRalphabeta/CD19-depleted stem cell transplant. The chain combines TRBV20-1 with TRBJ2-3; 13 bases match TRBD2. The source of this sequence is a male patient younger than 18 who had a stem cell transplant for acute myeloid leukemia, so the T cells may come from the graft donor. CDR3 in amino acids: CSARGVLAGGVADTQYF. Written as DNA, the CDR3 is TGCAGTGCTAGAGGGGTACTAGCGGGAGGGGTGGCAGATACGCAGTATTTT.